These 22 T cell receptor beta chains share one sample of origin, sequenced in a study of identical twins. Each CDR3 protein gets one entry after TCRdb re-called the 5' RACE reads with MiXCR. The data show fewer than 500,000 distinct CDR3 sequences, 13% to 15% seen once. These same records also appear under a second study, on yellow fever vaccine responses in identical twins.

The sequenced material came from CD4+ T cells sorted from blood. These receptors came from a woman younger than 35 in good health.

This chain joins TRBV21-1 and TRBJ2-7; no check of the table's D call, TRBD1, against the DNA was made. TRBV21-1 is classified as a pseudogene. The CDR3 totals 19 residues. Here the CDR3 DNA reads TGTGCCAGCAGCAAAGCCCCCGGGTCCGGGACAGTAAGCTCCTACGAGCAGTACTTC. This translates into CASSKAPGSGTVSSYEQYF.

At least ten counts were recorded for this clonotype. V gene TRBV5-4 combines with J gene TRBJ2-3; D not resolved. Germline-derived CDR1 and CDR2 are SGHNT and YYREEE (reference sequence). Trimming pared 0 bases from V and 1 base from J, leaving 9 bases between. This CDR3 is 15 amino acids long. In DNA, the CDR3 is TGTGCCAGCAGCTTGGGCTGGGTGGGCACAGATACGCAGTATTTT. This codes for CASSLGWVGTDTQYF.

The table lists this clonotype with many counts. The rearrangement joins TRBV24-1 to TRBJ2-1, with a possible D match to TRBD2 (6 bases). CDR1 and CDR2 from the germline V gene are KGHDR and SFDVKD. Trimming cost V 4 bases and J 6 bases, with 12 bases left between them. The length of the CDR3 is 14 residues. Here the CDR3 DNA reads TGTGCCACCAGTGACCCGGCGGGAAGCAATGAGCAGTTCTTC. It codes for CATSDPAGSNEQFF.

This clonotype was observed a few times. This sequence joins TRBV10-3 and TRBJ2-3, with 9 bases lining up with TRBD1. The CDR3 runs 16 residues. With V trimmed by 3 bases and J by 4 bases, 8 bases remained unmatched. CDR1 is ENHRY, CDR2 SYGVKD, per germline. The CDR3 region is CAISEPGTGTPDTQYF. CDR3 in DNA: TGTGCCATCAGTGAACCCGGGACAGGGACTCCAGATACGCAGTATTTT.

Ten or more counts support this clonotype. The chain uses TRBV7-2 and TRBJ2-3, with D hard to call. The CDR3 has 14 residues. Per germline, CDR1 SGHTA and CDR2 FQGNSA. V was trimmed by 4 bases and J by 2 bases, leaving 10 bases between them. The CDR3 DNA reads TGTGCCAGCAGCTACTCCTTCACCACAGATACGCAGTATTTT. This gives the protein CASSYSFTTDTQYF.

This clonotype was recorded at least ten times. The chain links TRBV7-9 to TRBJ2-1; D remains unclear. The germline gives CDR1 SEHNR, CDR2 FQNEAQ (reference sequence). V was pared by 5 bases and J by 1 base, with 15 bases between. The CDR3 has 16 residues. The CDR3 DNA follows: TGTGCCAGCAGCATGTATAGGGTAGGGTCCTACAATGAGCAGTTCTTC. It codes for CASSMYRVGSYNEQFF.

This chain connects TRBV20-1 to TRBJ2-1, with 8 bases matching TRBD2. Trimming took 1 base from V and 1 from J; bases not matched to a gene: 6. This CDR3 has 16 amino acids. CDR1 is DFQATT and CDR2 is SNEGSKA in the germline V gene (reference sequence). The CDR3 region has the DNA TGCAGTGCTAGAGGAATTAGCGGGGTTTCCTACAATGAGCAGTTCTTC. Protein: CSARGISGVSYNEQFF.

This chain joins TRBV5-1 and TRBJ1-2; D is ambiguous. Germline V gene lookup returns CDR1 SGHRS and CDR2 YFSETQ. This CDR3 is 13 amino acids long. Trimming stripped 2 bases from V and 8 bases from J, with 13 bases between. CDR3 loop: CASSLGVPGGYTF. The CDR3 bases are TGCGCCAGCAGCTTAGGAGTTCCCGGGGGCTACACCTTC.

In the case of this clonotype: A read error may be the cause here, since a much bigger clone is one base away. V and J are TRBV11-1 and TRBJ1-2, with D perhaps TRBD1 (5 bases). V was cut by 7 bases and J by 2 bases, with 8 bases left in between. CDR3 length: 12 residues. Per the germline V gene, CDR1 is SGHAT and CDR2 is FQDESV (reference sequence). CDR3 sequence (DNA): TGTGCCAGCACCTGGGGGAACTATGGCTACACCTTC. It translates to CASTWGNYGYTF.

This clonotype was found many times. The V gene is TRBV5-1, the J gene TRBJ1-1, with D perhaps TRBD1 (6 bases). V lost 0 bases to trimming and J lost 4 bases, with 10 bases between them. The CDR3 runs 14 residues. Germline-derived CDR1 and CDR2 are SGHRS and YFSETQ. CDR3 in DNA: TGCGCCAGCAGCTTGGTAGGGGGGCTCACTGAAGCTTTCTTT. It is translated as CASSLVGGLTEAFF.

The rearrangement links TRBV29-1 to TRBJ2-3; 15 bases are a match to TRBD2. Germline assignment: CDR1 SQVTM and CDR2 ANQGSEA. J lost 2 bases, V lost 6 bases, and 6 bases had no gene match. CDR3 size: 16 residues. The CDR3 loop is CSVAGLAGGTTDTQYF. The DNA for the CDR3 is TGCAGCGTAGCGGGACTAGCGGGGGGAACCACAGATACGCAGTATTTT.

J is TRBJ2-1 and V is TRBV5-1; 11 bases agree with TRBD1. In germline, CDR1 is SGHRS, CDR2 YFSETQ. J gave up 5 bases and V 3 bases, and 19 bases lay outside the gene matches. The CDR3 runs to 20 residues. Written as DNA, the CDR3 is TGCGCCAGCAGCTCGCAACTTAGGACAGGGGGCCTCCCCCAACACAATGAGCAGTTCTTC. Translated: CASSSQLRTGGLPQHNEQFF.

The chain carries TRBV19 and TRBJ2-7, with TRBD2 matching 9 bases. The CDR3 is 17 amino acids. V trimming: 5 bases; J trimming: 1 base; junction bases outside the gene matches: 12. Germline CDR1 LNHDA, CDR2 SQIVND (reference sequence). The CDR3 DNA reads TGTGCCAGTAGTCAATTCGGTGGTAGCGGGGGTTCCTACGAGCAGTACTTC. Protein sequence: CASSQFGGSGGSYEQYF.

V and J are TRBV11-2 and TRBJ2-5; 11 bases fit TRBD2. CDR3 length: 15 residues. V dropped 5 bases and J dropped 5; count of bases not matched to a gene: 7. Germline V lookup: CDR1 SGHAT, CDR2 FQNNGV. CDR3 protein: CASSRTSGRMETQYF. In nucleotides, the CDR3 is TGTGCCAGCAGCAGAACTAGCGGGAGAATGGAGACCCAGTACTTC. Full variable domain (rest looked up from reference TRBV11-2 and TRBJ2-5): EAGVAQSPRYKIIEKRQSVAFWCNPISGHATLYWYQQILGQGPKLLIQFQNNGVVDDSQLPKDRFSAERLKGVDSTLKIQPAKLEDSAVYLCASSRTSGRMETQYFGPGTRLLVL.

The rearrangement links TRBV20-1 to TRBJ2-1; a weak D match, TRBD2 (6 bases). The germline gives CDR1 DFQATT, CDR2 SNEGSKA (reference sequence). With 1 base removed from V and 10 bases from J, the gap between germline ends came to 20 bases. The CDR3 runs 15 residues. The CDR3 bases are TGCAGTGCTAGAGGGTTCGGGAGTTTGGCTTTCGAGCAGTTCTTC. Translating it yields CSARGFGSLAFEQFF.

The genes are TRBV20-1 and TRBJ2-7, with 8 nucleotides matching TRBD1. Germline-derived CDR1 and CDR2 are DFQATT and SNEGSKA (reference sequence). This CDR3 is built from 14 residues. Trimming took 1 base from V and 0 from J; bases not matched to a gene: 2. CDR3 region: CSARGQGSSYEQYF. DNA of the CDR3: TGCAGTGCTAGAGGACAGGGGAGCTCCTACGAGCAGTACTTC.

The CDR3 DNA reads TGTGCTAGTGGTTTGGCAGGAGGGGACAGCGATAGCAATCAGCCCCAGCATTTT. It translates to CASGLAGGDSDSNQPQHF. The rearrangement uses TRBV12-5 and TRBJ1-5; 7 nucleotides agree with TRBD1. This CDR3 is 18 amino acids long. The germline V gene has CDR1 LGHNT and CDR2 FRNRAP. With 1 base clipped from V and 0 bases from J, the junction kept 9 bases outside the gene matches.

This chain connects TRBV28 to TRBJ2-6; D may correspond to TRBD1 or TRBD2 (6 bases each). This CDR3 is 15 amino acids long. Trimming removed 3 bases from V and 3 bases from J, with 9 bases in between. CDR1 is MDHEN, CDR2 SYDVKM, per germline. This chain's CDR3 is CASSFGGLGANVLTF. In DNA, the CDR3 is TGTGCCAGCAGTTTTGGGGGGCTTGGGGCCAACGTCCTGACTTTC.

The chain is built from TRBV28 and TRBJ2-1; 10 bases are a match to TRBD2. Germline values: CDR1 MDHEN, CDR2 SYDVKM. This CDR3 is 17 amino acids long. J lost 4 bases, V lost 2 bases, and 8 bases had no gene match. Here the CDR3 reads CASSLPHQAGGYNEQFF. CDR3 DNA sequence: TGTGCCAGCAGTTTACCTCATCAAGCGGGAGGGTACAATGAGCAGTTCTTC. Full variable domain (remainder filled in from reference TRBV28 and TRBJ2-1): DVKVTQSSRYLVKRTGEKVFLECVQDMDHENMFWYRQDPGLGLRLIYFSYDVKMKEKGDIPEGYSVSREKKERFSLILESASTNQTSMYLCASSLPHQAGGYNEQFFGPGTRLTVL.

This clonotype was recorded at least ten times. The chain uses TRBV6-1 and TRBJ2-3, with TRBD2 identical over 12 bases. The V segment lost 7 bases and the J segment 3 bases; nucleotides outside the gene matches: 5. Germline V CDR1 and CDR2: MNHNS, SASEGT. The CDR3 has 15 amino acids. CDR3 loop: CASTLAGGRTDTQYF. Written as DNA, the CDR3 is TGTGCCAGCACCCTAGCGGGGGGGCGGACAGATACGCAGTATTTT.

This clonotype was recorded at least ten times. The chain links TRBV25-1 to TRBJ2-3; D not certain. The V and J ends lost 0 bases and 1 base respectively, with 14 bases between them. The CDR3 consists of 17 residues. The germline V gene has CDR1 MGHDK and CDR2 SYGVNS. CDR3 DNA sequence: TGTGCCAGCAGTGAATATTTTCCCAGACGAGGCACAGATACGCAGTATTTT. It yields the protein CASSEYFPRRGTDTQYF.

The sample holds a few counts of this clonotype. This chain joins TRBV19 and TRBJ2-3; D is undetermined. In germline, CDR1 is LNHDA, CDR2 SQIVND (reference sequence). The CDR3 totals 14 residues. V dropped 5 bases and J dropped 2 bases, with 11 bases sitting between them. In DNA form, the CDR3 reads TGTGCCAGTAGTGGTTACCCGAACACAGATACGCAGTATTTT. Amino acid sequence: CASSGYPNTDTQYF.